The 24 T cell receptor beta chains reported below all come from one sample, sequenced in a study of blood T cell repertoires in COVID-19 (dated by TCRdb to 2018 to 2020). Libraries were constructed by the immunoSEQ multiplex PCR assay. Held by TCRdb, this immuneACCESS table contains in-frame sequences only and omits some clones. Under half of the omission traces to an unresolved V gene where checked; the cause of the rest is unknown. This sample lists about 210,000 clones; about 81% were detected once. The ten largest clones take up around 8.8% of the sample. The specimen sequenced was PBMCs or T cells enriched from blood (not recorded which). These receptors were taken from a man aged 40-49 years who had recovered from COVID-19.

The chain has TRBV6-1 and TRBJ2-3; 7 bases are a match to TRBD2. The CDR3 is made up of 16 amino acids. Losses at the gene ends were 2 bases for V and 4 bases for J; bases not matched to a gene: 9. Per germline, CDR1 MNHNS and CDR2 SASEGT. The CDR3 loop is CASSELARGGADTQYF. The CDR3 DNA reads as TGTGCCAGCAGTGAATTGGCCCGCGGGGGTGCAGATACGCAGTATTTT.

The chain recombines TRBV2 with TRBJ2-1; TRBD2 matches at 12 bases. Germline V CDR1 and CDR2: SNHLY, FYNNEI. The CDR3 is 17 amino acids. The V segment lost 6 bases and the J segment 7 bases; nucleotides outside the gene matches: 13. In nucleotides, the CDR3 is TGTGCCAGCAGCCCACGGGGGACTAGCGGGTTATGGAATGAGCAGTTCTTC. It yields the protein CASSPRGTSGLWNEQFF.

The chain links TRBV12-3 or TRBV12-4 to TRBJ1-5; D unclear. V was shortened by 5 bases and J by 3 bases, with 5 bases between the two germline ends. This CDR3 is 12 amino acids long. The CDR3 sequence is CASSLPNQPQHF. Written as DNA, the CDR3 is TGTGCCAGCAGTCTCCCCAATCAGCCCCAGCATTTT.

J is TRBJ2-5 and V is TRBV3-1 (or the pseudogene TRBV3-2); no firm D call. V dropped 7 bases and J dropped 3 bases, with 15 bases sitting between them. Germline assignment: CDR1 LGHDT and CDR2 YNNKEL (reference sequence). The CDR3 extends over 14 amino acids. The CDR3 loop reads CASTLYGPKETQYF. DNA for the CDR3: TGTGCCAGCACCCTCTATGGGCCGAAAGAGACCCAGTACTTC.

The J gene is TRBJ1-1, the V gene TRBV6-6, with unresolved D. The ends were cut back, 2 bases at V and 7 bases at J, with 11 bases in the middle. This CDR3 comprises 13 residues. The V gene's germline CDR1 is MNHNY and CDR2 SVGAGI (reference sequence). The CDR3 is CASSYTGFNEAFF. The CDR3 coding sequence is TGTGCCAGCAGTTACACGGGGTTCAATGAAGCTTTCTTT.

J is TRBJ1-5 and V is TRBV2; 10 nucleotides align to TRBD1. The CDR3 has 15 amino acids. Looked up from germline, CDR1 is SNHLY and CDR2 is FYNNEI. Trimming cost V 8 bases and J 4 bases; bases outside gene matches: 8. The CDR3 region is CASLPGQGFNQPQHF. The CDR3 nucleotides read TGTGCCAGCCTGCCGGGACAGGGGTTTAATCAGCCCCAGCATTTT. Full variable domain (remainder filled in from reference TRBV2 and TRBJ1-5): EPEVTQTPSHQVTQMGQEVILRCVPISNHLYFYWYRQILGQKVEFLVSFYNNEISEKSEIFDDQFSVERPDGSNFTLKIRSTKLEDSAMYFCASLPGQGFNQPQHFGDGTRLSIL.

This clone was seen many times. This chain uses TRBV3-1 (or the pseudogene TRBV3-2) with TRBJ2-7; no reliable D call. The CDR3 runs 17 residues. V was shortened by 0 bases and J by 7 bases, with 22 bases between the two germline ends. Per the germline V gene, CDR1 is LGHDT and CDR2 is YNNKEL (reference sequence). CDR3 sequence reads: CASSQDLRIVRVIEQYF. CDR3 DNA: TGTGCCAGCAGCCAAGATTTAAGGATCGTTCGGGTTATAGAGCAGTACTTC.

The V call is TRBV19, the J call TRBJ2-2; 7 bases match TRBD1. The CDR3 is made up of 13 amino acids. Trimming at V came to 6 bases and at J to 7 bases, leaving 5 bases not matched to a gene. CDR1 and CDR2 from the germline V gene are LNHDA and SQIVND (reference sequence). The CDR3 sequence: CASRIDRDGELFF. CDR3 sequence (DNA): TGTGCCAGTAGAATCGACAGGGACGGGGAGCTGTTTTTT.

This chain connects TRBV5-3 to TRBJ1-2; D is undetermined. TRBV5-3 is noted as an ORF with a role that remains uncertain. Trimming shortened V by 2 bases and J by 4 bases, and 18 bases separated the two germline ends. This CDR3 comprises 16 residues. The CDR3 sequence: CARSFTHSGSPYGYTF. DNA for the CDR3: TGTGCCAGAAGCTTCACCCACAGTGGGAGTCCCTATGGCTACACCTTC.

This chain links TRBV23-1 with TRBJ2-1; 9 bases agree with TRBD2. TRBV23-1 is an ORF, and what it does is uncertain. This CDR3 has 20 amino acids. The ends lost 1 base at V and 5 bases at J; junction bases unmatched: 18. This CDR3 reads CASSQYLAGIHTQSDNEQFF. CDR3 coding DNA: TGCGCCAGCAGTCAATACCTAGCGGGAATCCATACCCAGAGCGACAATGAGCAGTTCTTC.

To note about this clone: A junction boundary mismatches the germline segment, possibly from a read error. This CDR3 reads CAISEWTSEEYF. CDR3 bases: TGTGCCATCAGTGAGTGGACTAGCGAGGAGTACTTC. The chain couples TRBV10-3 to TRBJ2-7; TRBD2 matches 9 bases. CDR3 length: 12 amino acids. Germline CDR1 is ENHRY and CDR2 is SYGVKD.

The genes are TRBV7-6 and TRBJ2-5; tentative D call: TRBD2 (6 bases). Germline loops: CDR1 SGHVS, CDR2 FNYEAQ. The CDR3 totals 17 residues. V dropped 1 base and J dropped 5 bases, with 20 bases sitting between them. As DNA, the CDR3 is TGTGCCAGCAGCTTAGTCGGGGAGGAAGTTGGTCAGGAGACCCAGTACTTC. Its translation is CASSLVGEEVGQETQYF.

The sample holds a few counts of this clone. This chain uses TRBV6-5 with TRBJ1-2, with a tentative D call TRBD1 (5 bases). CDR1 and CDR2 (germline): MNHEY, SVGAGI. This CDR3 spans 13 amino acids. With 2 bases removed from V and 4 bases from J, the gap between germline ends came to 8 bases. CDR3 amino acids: CASSYGAFYGYTF. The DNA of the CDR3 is TGTGCCAGCAGTTACGGGGCGTTCTATGGCTACACCTTC.

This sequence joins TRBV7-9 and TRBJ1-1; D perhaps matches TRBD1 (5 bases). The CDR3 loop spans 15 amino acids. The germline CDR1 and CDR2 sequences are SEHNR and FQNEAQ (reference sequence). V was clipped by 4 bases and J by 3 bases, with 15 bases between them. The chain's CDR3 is CASSSNPPRDTEAFF. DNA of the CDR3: TGTGCCAGCAGCTCCAACCCCCCCAGGGACACTGAAGCTTTCTTT. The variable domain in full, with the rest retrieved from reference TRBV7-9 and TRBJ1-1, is DTGVSQNPRHKITKRGQNVTFRCDPISEHNRLYWYRQTLGQGPEFLTYFQNEAQLEKSRLLSDRFSAERPKGSFSTLEIQRTEQGDSAMYLCASSSNPPRDTEAFFGQGTRLTVV.

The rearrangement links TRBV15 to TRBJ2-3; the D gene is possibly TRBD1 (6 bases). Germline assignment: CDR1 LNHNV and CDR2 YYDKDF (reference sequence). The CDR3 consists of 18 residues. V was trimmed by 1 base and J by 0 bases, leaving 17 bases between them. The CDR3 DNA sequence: TGTGCCACCAGCAGAGCATTCGTAGCAGGGGCTAGCACAGATACGCAGTATTTT. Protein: CATSRAFVAGASTDTQYF.

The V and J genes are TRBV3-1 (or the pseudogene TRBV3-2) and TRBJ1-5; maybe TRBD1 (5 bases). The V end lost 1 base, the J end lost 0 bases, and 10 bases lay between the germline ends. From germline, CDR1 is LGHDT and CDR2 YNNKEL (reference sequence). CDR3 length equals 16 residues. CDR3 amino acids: CASSQGTRNSNQPQHF. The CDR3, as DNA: TGTGCCAGCAGCCAAGGGACACGAAATAGCAATCAGCCCCAGCATTTT.

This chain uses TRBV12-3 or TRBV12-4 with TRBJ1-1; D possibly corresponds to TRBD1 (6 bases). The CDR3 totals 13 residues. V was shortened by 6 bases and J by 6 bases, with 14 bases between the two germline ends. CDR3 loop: CASRIGTKPEAFF. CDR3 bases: TGTGCCAGCAGAATCGGGACAAAACCTGAAGCTTTCTTT.

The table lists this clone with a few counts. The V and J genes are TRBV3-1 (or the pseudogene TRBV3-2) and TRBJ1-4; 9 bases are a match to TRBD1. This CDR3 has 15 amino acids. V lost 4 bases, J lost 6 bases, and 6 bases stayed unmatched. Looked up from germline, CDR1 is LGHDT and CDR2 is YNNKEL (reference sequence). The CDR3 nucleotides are TGTGCCAGCAGCCCTGGACAGGGGATCTATGAAAAACTGTTTTTT. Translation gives CASSPGQGIYEKLFF.

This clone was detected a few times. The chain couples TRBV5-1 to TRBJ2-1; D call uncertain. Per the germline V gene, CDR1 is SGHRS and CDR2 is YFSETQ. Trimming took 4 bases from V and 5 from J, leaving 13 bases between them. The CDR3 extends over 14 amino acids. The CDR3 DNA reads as TGCGCCAGCAGCATCCGGGTTAACGACAATGAGCAGTTCTTC. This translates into CASSIRVNDNEQFF.

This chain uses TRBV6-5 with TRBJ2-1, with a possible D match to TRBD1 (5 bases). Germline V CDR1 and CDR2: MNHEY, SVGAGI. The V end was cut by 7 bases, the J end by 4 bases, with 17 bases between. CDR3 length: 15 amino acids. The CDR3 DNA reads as TGTGCCAGCACCTCTACAGGTTTTTTGTACAATGAGCAGTTCTTC. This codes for CASTSTGFLYNEQFF.

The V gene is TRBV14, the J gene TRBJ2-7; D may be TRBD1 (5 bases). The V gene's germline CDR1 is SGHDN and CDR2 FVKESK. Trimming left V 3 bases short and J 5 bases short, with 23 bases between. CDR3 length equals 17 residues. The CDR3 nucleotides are TGTGCCAGCAGCCACACCCTCACTCCATCAAGGGGCCACGAGCAGTACTTC. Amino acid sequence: CASSHTLTPSRGHEQYF.

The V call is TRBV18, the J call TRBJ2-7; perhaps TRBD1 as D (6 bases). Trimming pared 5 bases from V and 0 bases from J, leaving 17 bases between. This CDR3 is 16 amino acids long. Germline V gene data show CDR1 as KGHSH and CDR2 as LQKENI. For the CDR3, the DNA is TGTGCCAGCTCAGTCGAGGGGGAACTTACCTCCTACGAGCAGTACTTC. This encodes CASSVEGELTSYEQYF.

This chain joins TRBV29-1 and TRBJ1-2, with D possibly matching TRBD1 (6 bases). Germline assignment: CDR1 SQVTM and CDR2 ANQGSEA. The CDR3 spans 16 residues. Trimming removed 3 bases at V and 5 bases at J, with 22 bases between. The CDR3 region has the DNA TGCAGCGTTGACGGGACCGACCAGGAGACAGGATATGGCTACACCTTC. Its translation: CSVDGTDQETGYGYTF.

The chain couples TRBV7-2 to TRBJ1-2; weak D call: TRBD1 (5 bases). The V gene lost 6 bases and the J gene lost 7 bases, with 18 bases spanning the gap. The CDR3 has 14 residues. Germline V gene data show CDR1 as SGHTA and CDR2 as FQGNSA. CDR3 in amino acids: CASSPAGGRGGYTF. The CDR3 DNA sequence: TGTGCCAGCAGTCCAGCCGGGGGTCGAGGTGGCTACACCTTC.